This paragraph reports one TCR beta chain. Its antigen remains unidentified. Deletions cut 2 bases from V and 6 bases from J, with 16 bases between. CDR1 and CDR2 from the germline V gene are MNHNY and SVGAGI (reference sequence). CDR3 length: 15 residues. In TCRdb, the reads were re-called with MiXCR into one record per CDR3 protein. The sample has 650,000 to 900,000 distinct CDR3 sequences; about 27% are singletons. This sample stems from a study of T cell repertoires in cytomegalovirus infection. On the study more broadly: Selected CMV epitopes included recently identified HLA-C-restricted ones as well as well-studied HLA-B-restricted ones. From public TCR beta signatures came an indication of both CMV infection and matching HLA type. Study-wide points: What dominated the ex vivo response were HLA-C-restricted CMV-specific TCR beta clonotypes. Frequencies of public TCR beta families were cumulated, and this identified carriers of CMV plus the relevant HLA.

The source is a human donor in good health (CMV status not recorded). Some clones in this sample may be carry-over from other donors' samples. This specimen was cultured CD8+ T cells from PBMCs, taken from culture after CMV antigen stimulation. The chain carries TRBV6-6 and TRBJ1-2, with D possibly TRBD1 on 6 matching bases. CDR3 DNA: TGTGCCAGCAGTTACGGGCGGGGGGCGAGCAATGGCTACACCTTC. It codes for CASSYGRGASNGYTF.